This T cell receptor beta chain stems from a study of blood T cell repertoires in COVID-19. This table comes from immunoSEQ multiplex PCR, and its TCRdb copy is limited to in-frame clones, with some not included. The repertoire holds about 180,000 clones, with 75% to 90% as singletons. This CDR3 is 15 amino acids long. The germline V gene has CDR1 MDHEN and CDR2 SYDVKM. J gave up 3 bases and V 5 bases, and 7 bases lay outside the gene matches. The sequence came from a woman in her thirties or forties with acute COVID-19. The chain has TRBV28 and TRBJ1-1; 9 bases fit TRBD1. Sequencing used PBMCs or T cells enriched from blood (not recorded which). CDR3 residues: CASSPDRGVYTEAFF. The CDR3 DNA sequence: TGTGCCAGCAGTCCCGACAGGGGGGTTTACACTGAAGCTTTCTTT.